These 4 T cell receptor beta chains share one sample of origin, sequenced in a study of blood T cell repertoires in COVID-19 (dated by TCRdb to the early 2020s). The library was made by the immunoSEQ multiplex PCR assay. TCRdb mirrors the immuneACCESS table, restricted to in-frame sequences. Some clones are absent from its copies; in checked studies, under half trace to an unresolved V gene, and the reason for the others is unknown. The table for this sample lists roughly 200,000 clones; around 90% of them were counted only once. Jointly, the top ten make up about 2.3% of the sample. The sequenced material came from PBMCs or T cells enriched from blood (not recorded which). The source of these receptors is a woman aged 25 to 45 who had recovered from COVID-19.

Points on this clone: Different DNA sequences within this sample yield the same CDR3. The chain carries TRBV12-5 and TRBJ1-1, with D perhaps matching TRBD1 (5 bases). This CDR3 comprises 13 residues. Germline CDR1 is LGHNT and CDR2 is FRNRAP. Trimming shortened V by 6 bases and J by 0 bases, and 8 bases separated the two germline ends. The CDR3 protein is CASGQTVNTEAFF. The DNA for the CDR3 is TGTGCTAGTGGACAGACAGTGAACACTGAAGCTTTCTTT.

The V and J genes are TRBV10-3 and TRBJ2-1, with D perhaps TRBD2 (5 bases). V shed 2 bases and J shed 3 bases, with 11 bases lying between them. This CDR3 region has 15 residues. Looked up from germline, CDR1 is ENHRY and CDR2 is SYGVKD. The CDR3 DNA is TGTGCCATCAGTGAGAGCGGAGGAGGCTACAATGAGCAGTTCTTC. This sequence encodes CAISESGGGYNEQFF.

The genes are TRBV21-1 and TRBJ1-6; whether TRBD1, the table's D call, matches the DNA was not checked. TRBV21-1 is marked as a pseudogene. This CDR3 is built from 15 residues. The chain's CDR3 is CASSSHRGSDSPLHF. The CDR3 DNA follows: TGTGCCAGCAGCTCCCACAGGGGATCAGATTCACCCCTCCACTTT.

The V gene is TRBV2, the J gene TRBJ2-5; weak D call: TRBD1 (5 bases). Germline CDR1 SNHLY, CDR2 FYNNEI. V lost 2 bases and J lost 3, with 10 bases in between. The CDR3 contains 14 residues. CDR3 in amino acids: CASSERQGKETQYF. The CDR3 DNA reads TGTGCCAGCAGTGAACGGCAGGGCAAAGAGACCCAGTACTTC.